One sample yielded the 32 T cell receptor beta chains listed below, sequenced in a study of T cell repertoires in cytomegalovirus infection. These TCRs' antigens remain unknown. One entry per CDR3 protein, called by TCRdb with MiXCR from the reads. The sample contains some 320,000 distinct CDR3 sequences, roughly 28% of which appear only once. This material consisted of cultured PBMCs, taken from culture after CMV antigen stimulation. All receptors derive from a human donor in good health (CMV status not recorded). Some clones in this sample may be carry-over from other donors' samples.

The CDR3 nucleotides are TGTGCCAGTAGTACCCCTGGACAGGTGAACACTGAAGCTTTCTTT. Translation: CASSTPGQVNTEAFF. The chain has TRBV19 and TRBJ1-1, with 7 bases matching TRBD1. Germline loops: CDR1 LNHDA, CDR2 SQIVND (reference sequence). Unmatched junction bases numbered 5, after V lost 4 bases and J lost 0 bases. This CDR3 region has 15 residues.

The chain employs TRBV7-2 and TRBJ2-7, with TRBD2 matching over 15 bases. Per germline, CDR1 SGHTA and CDR2 FQGNSA. This CDR3 has 15 residues. V lost 3 bases to trimming and J lost 4 bases; unmatched junction nucleotides: 1. Here the CDR3 reads CASSFGTSGGYEQYF. DNA for the CDR3: TGTGCCAGCAGCTTCGGGACTAGCGGGGGGTACGAGCAGTACTTC.

The chain employs TRBV5-1 and TRBJ1-1; D not resolved. The CDR3 loop spans 16 amino acids. Trimming pared 0 bases from V and 0 bases from J, leaving 12 bases between. From germline, CDR1 is SGHRS and CDR2 YFSETQ. CDR3 nucleotides: TGCGCCAGCAGCTTGGCTCTAGGAATGATGAACACTGAAGCTTTCTTT. Its protein product is CASSLALGMMNTEAFF.

The V call is TRBV10-3, the J call TRBJ1-1, with a possible D match to TRBD1 (5 bases). The CDR3 is 14 residues long. The V and J ends lost 2 bases and 3 bases respectively, with 10 bases between them. Per the germline V gene, CDR1 is ENHRY and CDR2 is SYGVKD. CDR3 DNA sequence: TGTGCCATCAGTGAGCAGGGCACAGACACTGAAGCTTTCTTT. Residues: CAISEQGTDTEAFF.

This chain connects TRBV6-1 to TRBJ2-2; D is unclear. The germline V and J ends were trimmed by 3 bases and 3 bases, with 8 bases remaining between them. The CDR3 extends over 14 amino acids. CDR1 and CDR2 (germline): MNHNS, SASEGT. CDR3 DNA: TGTGCCAGCAGTGATGATCTCCACACCGGGGAGCTGTTTTTT. Residues: CASSDDLHTGELFF.

The chain couples TRBV28 to TRBJ2-3, with 9 bases that match TRBD2. V was pared by 4 bases and J by 6 bases, with 5 bases of the junction left unmatched. The CDR3 has 14 amino acids. Germline CDR1 MDHEN, CDR2 SYDVKM. DNA of the CDR3: TGTGCCAGCAGTTATATAGCGGGAGCGGATACGCAGTATTTT. Amino acids: CASSYIAGADTQYF. The full variable domain, its missing parts supplied by reference TRBV28 and TRBJ2-3, is DVKVTQSSRYLVKRTGEKVFLECVQDMDHENMFWYRQDPGLGLRLIYFSYDVKMKEKGDIPEGYSVSREKKERFSLILESASTNQTSMYLCASSYIAGADTQYFGPGTRLTVL.

The CDR3 coding sequence is TGTGCCAGTAGTATAGGGGTATATAACACTGAAGCTTTCTTT. This encodes CASSIGVYNTEAFF. The rearrangement joins TRBV19 to TRBJ1-1, with D unresolved. This CDR3 comprises 14 residues. CDR1 is LNHDA, CDR2 SQIVND, per germline (reference sequence). V gave up 1 base and J gave up 2 bases, with 8 bases separating them.

This clonotype was found many times. The chain couples TRBV12-3 or TRBV12-4 to TRBJ1-2; D perhaps matches TRBD1 (6 bases). CDR3 length equals 13 residues. Trimming stripped 6 bases from V and 2 bases from J, with 10 bases between. CDR3 protein: CASSPGHNYGYTF. CDR3 DNA sequence: TGTGCCAGCAGCCCGGGACACAACTATGGCTACACCTTC.

This clonotype was picked up a small number of times. The rearrangement uses TRBV7-3 and TRBJ1-2, with 8 bases aligning to TRBD1. The germline gives CDR1 SGHTA, CDR2 FQGTGA. Unmatched junction bases numbered 6, after V lost 4 bases and J lost 5 bases. This CDR3 comprises 14 residues. CDR3 residues: CASSSKTGEYGYTF. Here the CDR3 DNA reads TGTGCCAGCAGCTCAAAGACAGGGGAGTATGGCTACACCTTC. Full variable domain (missing parts from reference TRBV7-3 and TRBJ1-2): GAGVSQTPSNKVTEKGKYVELRCDPISGHTALYWYRQSLGQGPEFLIYFQGTGAADDSGLPNDRFFAVRPEGSVSTLKIQRTERGDSAVYLCASSSKTGEYGYTFGSGTRLTVV.

CDR3: CASSLGGPTGELFF. CDR3 bases: TGTGCCAGCAGCTTAGGCGGACCTACCGGGGAGCTGTTTTTT. This chain links TRBV7-8 with TRBJ2-2; no definite D call. Trimming removed 1 base at V and 5 bases at J, with 8 bases between. The V gene's germline CDR1 is SGHVS and CDR2 FQNEAQ. CDR3 size: 14 residues.

The CDR3 spells CASSESDRDPGGYTF. CDR3 nucleotide sequence: TGTGCCAGCAGTGAAAGCGACAGGGATCCGGGTGGCTACACCTTC. The chain couples TRBV6-4 to TRBJ1-2; 7 positions agree with TRBD1. The CDR3 loop spans 15 amino acids. V dropped 3 bases and J dropped 7; count of bases not matched to a gene: 11. Germline-derived CDR1 and CDR2 are MRHNA and SNTAGT.

This chain connects TRBV20-1 to TRBJ2-7, with 7 nucleotides matching TRBD1. The length of the CDR3 is 13 residues. In germline, CDR1 is DFQATT, CDR2 SNEGSKA (reference sequence). V lost 3 bases and J lost 7; bases outside the gene matches: 9. CDR3 protein: CSASRDSMREQYF. CDR3 DNA: TGCAGTGCTAGTCGGGACAGTATGAGAGAGCAGTACTTC.

The rearrangement links TRBV12-3 or TRBV12-4 to TRBJ1-4, with a tentative D call TRBD1 (5 bases). This CDR3 region has 13 residues. V lost 10 bases and J 7 bases, leaving 16 bases between the germline ends. The DNA for the CDR3 is TGTGCCACCTCTCTGGGGACCAGTGAAAAACTGTTTTTT. This sequence encodes CATSLGTSEKLFF.

This clonotype was picked up many times. The rearrangement joins TRBV7-2 to TRBJ1-2; no clear D gene. The V gene lost 4 bases and the J gene lost 7 bases, with 19 bases spanning the gap. The CDR3 is 15 residues long. Germline CDR1 is SGHTA and CDR2 is FQGNSA. The CDR3 bases are TGTGCCAGCAGCTCGTCCAGGTCCGAGGGTCGTGGCTACACCTTC. It encodes CASSSSRSEGRGYTF.

This clonotype was counted a few times. The J gene is TRBJ1-5, the V gene TRBV19; D is undetermined. Trimming took 3 bases from V and 0 from J, leaving 9 bases between them. The CDR3 loop spans 15 amino acids. Germline lookup yields CDR1 LNHDA and CDR2 SQIVND (reference sequence). The CDR3 loop reads CASSMARDSNQPQHF. CDR3 DNA sequence: TGTGCCAGTAGTATGGCCAGAGATAGCAATCAGCCCCAGCATTTT.

The sample holds a few counts of this clonotype. The junction does not match germline at one end; this may be a read error. The chain joins TRBV7-7 to TRBJ1-1; D is undetermined. The CDR3 is made up of 14 amino acids. CDR1 SSHAT and CDR2 FNYEAQ come from the germline V gene (reference sequence). The DNA of the CDR3 is TGTGCTAGCAGCCCGATAACAGATTACACTGAAGCTTTCTTT. Encoded protein: CASSPITDYTEAFF.

This clonotype was observed a handful of times. V is TRBV7-9 and J is TRBJ2-2, with D maybe TRBD1 (6 bases). CDR3 size: 13 residues. V was pared by 10 bases and J by 2 bases, with 11 bases between. Germline CDR1 and CDR2: SEHNR and FQNEAQ (reference sequence). The CDR3: CATGQTNTGELFF. The CDR3 nucleotides are TGTGCCACTGGACAGACAAACACCGGGGAGCTGTTTTTT.

This clonotype was counted between two and nine times. The chain has TRBV5-4 and TRBJ1-6; no clear D. The ends were cut back, 0 bases at V and 4 bases at J, with 8 bases in the middle. CDR1 is SGHNT, CDR2 YYREEE, per germline (reference sequence). CDR3 length: 15 amino acids. This chain's CDR3 is CASSLGGEYNSPLHF. In DNA form, the CDR3 reads TGTGCCAGCAGCTTGGGCGGGGAATATAATTCACCCCTCCACTTT. Complete variable domain (other parts from reference TRBV5-4 and TRBJ1-6): ETGVTQSPTHLIKTRGQQVTLRCSSQSGHNTVSWYQQALGQGPQFIFQYYREEENGRGNFPPRFSGLQFPNYSSELNVNALELDDSALYLCASSLGGEYNSPLHFGNGTRLTVT.

This clonotype was seen a handful of times. V is TRBV7-9 and J is TRBJ1-2; D is unresolved. Trimming stripped 5 bases from V and 4 bases from J, with 11 bases between. The CDR3 consists of 13 residues. The germline V gene has CDR1 SEHNR and CDR2 FQNEAQ (reference sequence). CDR3 DNA sequence: TGTGCCAGCAGCCTGGGTAATGGCTATGGCTACACCTTC. This translates into CASSLGNGYGYTF.

This clonotype was recorded a few times. The gene calls are TRBV12-3 or TRBV12-4 and TRBJ1-6; 7 bases agree with TRBD1. The ends lost 6 bases at V and 7 bases at J; junction bases unmatched: 9. The CDR3 runs 15 residues. For the CDR3, the DNA is TGTGCCAGCAGATATATGACAGGGATGAATTCACCCCTCCACTTT. This codes for CASRYMTGMNSPLHF.

The genes are TRBV11-2 and TRBJ1-6; the D is unclear. Germline V gene data show CDR1 as SGHAT and CDR2 as FQNNGV. Trimming pared 1 base from V and 7 bases from J, leaving 11 bases between. This CDR3 contains 15 residues. The CDR3 loop reads CASSLGRLLNSPLHF. The CDR3 DNA sequence: TGTGCCAGCAGCTTAGGCAGGTTGTTGAATTCACCCCTCCACTTT.

The genes are TRBV5-1 and TRBJ1-2; TRBD1 matches at 8 bases. The CDR3 covers 16 residues. The V and J ends lost 5 bases and 8 bases, in that order; junction bases with no gene match: 17. Germline CDR1 is SGHRS and CDR2 is YFSETQ. CDR3 residues: CASRVAGTGPTGGYTF. CDR3 coding DNA: TGCGCCAGCAGAGTGGCCGGGACAGGCCCCACGGGAGGCTACACCTTC.

This clonotype was observed a few times. The chain employs TRBV12-3 or TRBV12-4 and TRBJ1-4, with D maybe TRBD1 (6 bases). The CDR3 has 15 residues. The V end was cut by 5 bases, the J end by 8 bases, with 18 bases between. This chain's CDR3 is CASSPRRGRGEKLFF. CDR3 DNA: TGTGCCAGCAGTCCCCGCAGGGGTAGAGGAGAAAAACTGTTTTTT.

A few counts support this clonotype. The rearrangement links TRBV24-1 to TRBJ1-5; D might be TRBD1 (5 bases). The CDR3 length is 18 residues. Trimming took off 0 bases at V and 4 bases at J, with 18 bases between the two ends. CDR1 and CDR2 from the germline V gene are KGHDR and SFDVKD. In nucleotides, the CDR3 is TGTGCCACCAGTGATTTGGAGTCGGGACCTCTCGTAAATCAGCCCCAGCATTTT. Its translation: CATSDLESGPLVNQPQHF.

This clonotype was seen repeatedly, ten times or more. V and J are TRBV4-1 and TRBJ1-2; 8 positions agree with TRBD1. CDR3 size: 14 residues. The V gene's germline CDR1 is MGHRA and CDR2 YSYEKL. V was pared by 3 bases and J by 0 bases, with 0 bases of the junction left unmatched. CDR3 in DNA: TGCGCCAGCAGCCAGGACAGGGCTAACTATGGCTACACCTTC. Translating gives CASSQDRANYGYTF.

This clonotype has only a few counts. This chain links TRBV27 with TRBJ2-1, with D possibly TRBD1 on 6 matching bases. The CDR3 runs to 15 residues. CDR1 and CDR2 from the germline V gene are MNHEY and SMNVEV (reference sequence). Trimming shortened V by 5 bases and J by 0 bases, and 11 bases separated the two germline ends. The CDR3 DNA is TGTGCCAGCAGTCAAACAGGGAGCTCCTACAATGAGCAGTTCTTC. It encodes CASSQTGSSYNEQFF.

The chain uses TRBV27 and TRBJ1-5, with 10 bases lining up with TRBD1. The CDR3 consists of 15 residues. Germline V gene sequence: CDR1 MNHEY, CDR2 SMNVEV (reference sequence). The ends lost 0 bases at V and 5 bases at J; junction bases unmatched: 1. The CDR3 DNA reads TGTGCCAGCAGTTTATCTGGGACAGGGGATCAGCCCCAGCATTTT. Residues: CASSLSGTGDQPQHF.

This clonotype is a singleton in its sample. This rearrangement joins TRBV3-1 to TRBJ1-1, with D possibly TRBD1 on 6 matching bases. CDR3 length: 11 amino acids. Per germline, CDR1 LGHDT and CDR2 YNNKEL (reference sequence). The V gene lost 5 bases and the J gene lost 10 bases, with 11 bases spanning the gap. The CDR3 region is CASSTQGIAFF. The CDR3 DNA follows: TGTGCCAGCAGCACCCAGGGGATAGCTTTCTTT.

V usage is TRBV6-1 and J usage is TRBJ2-1; 12 positions match TRBD2. CDR1 is MNHNS, CDR2 SASEGT, per germline. V lost 7 bases to trimming and J lost 7 bases; unmatched junction nucleotides: 8. The CDR3 extends over 15 amino acids. Here the CDR3 reads CASTILAGGINEQFF. The CDR3 DNA reads TGTGCCAGCACTATACTAGCGGGAGGTATAAATGAGCAGTTCTTC.

This clonotype was seen many times. The gene calls are TRBV7-2 and TRBJ2-7, with 10 positions matching TRBD1. Germline loops: CDR1 SGHTA, CDR2 FQGNSA. With 5 bases clipped from V and 2 bases from J, the junction kept 3 bases outside the gene matches. The CDR3 extends over 14 amino acids. For the CDR3, the DNA is TGTGCCAGCAGCGGGACAGGGGCTCCCTACGAGCAGTACTTC. It translates to CASSGTGAPYEQYF.

This clonotype was counted only a few times. The chain is built from TRBV19 and TRBJ2-1, with D perhaps TRBD1 (5 bases). The CDR3 is made up of 13 amino acids. Germline V CDR1 and CDR2: LNHDA, SQIVND (reference sequence). Between the trimmed V and J ends, which lost 3 bases and 9 bases, there was a span of 12 bases. The CDR3 nucleotides read TGTGCCAGTAGTATGTTGACAGACCTTGAGCAGTTCTTC. Amino acid sequence: CASSMLTDLEQFF.

This clonotype turned up a few times. The chain couples TRBV7-6 to TRBJ1-2, with D possibly being TRBD1 (5 bases). The V gene lost 5 bases and the J gene lost 8 bases, with 15 bases spanning the gap. From germline, CDR1 is SGHVS and CDR2 FNYEAQ. This CDR3 has 13 residues. CDR3: CASSPGARGGYTF. The CDR3, as DNA: TGTGCCAGCAGCCCCGGGGCCCGGGGAGGCTACACCTTC.